The rows below give T cell receptor beta chains drawn from one sample of a study of blood T cells in healthy people across ages. One entry per CDR3 protein, called by TCRdb with MiXCR from the 5' RACE reads. The table lists under 800,000 distinct CDR3 sequences, around 40% of them singletons. The sequenced sample was blood. The source of these receptors is an older woman in good health. Each CDR3 is given with its conserved first and last residue.

J | V | CDR3
TRBJ1-5 | TRBV20-1 | CSANPRGNQPQHF
TRBJ1-2 | TRBV9 | CASSVVSGSVYGYTF
TRBJ2-1 | TRBV27 | CASSFSVTLDEQFF
. | TRBV3-1 | CASSQDSAGGDNEQYF
TRBJ2-1 | TRBV9 | CASSGTSGRDEQFF
TRBJ2-4 | TRBV12-3/TRBV12-4 | CASSLAAAKNIQYF
TRBJ2-5 | TRBV7-9 | CASSRERGAPNEQYF
TRBJ2-3 | TRBV18 | CASSPRGTSDLTDTQYF
TRBJ1-3 | TRBV4-2 | CASSQAFPGQGNTIYF
TRBJ1-4 | TRBV4-2 | CASSPQGSTNEKLFF
TRBJ1-2 | TRBV29-1 | CSATGDVYGYTF
TRBJ2-1 | TRBV20-1 | CSARDSGGATYNEQFF
TRBJ2-7 | TRBV20-1 | CSAREAGPKGEQYF
TRBJ1-5 | TRBV20-1 | CSASPLQGASNQPQHF
. | TRBV29-1 | CSVGAGGDTEQYF
TRBJ2-5 | TRBV7-2 | CASSLERSMETQYF
TRBJ1-5 | TRBV10-3 | CAISEAGRGTNQPQHF
TRBJ2-6 | TRBV29-1 | CSVKEGRSSGANVLTF
TRBJ2-7 | TRBV3-1 | CASSQAGSIEQYF
TRBJ2-7 | TRBV12-3/TRBV12-4 | CASSLDGGPVFEQYF
TRBJ2-3 | TRBV20-1 | CSATAGASGKGDTQYF
TRBJ2-5 | TRBV14 | CASSQGAAETQYF
TRBJ2-7 | TRBV28 | CASSSPTGRDSYEQYF
TRBJ1-1 | TRBV6-5 | CASKGQGRYTEAFF
TRBJ2-3 | TRBV11-2 | CASSPGTGGSDTQYF
TRBJ1-1 | TRBV6-2/TRBV6-3 | CASSDSGGTEAFF
TRBJ2-2 | TRBV11-2 | CASSPISGTANTGELFF
TRBJ2-1 | TRBV29-1 | CSVGGGPEDEQFF
TRBJ2-1 | TRBV12-5 | CASGSTPGVGREQFF
TRBJ2-1 | TRBV12-3/TRBV12-4 | CASSFRSNEQFF
TRBJ1-5 | TRBV20-1 | CSASQRQGGNQPQHF
TRBJ2-7 | TRBV12-3/TRBV12-4 | CASSTRQGAFYEQYF
. | TRBV7-2 | CASSLEPGAYEQYF
TRBJ2-1 | TRBV27 | CASSFTGLAGGEEQFF
TRBJ2-3 | TRBV5-1 | CASSPGGGEDTQYF
TRBJ2-4 | TRBV4-3 | CASSQEGAGYSYKQYF
TRBJ2-1 | TRBV7-3 | CASSLLGGQSYNEQFF
TRBJ2-7 | TRBV7-8 | CASSLDVGGYEQYF
TRBJ2-7 | TRBV3-1 | CASSQDLRSGGEQYF
TRBJ2-5 | TRBV20-1 | CSASLAGGLETQYF
. | TRBV12-3/TRBV12-4 | CASSPGLAGLRGNEQYF
TRBJ1-1 | TRBV6-6 | CASRNPGGDFNEAFF
TRBJ1-2 | TRBV20-1 | CSAPQGNGYTF
TRBJ1-2 | TRBV20-1 | CSASILGGQVGGYTF
TRBJ2-1 | TRBV27 | CASSLSRGEASNEQFF
TRBJ1-5 | TRBV20-1 | CSASGGREHQPQHF